The clone carrying this T cell receptor beta chain appeared a few times. Its antigen is undetermined. The observed sequence ends 3 residues before the CDR3 terminus, with the missing tail filled in from the germline J gene. These data come from a study of T cell clonality in common variable immunodeficiency. Study-wide results and limits: Fewer deletions and N-nucleotide insertions were reportedly seen in common variable immunodeficiency TCR beta sequences.

TCRdb's table, derived via immunoSEQ multiplex PCR, lists solely in-frame clones and lacks some. The sample yields about 42,000 clones, without any singletons. Per the germline V gene, CDR1 is LNHDA and CDR2 is SQIVND (reference sequence). The length of the CDR3 is 16 residues. This receptor was obtained from a human donor with common variable immunodeficiency. The rearrangement links TRBV19 to TRBJ2-3; 7 bases agree with TRBD1. The sample taken for sequencing was peripheral blood mononuclear cells. CDR3 sequence: CASSPPGQNQIQTQYF. The DNA read from the CDR3 is TGTGCCAGTAGTCCCCCGGGACAGAACCAGATACAGACG.